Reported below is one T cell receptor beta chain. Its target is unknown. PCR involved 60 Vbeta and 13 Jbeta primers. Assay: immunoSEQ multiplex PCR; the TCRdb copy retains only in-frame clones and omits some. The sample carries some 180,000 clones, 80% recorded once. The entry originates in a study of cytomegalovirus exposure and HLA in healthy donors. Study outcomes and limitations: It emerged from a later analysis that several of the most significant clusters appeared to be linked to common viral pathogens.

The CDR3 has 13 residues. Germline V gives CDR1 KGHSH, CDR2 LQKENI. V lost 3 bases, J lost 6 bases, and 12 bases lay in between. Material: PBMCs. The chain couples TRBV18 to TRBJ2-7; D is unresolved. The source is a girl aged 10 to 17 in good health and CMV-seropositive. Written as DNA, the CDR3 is TGTGCCAGCTCACCGAAGTCCAACACCGAGCAGTACTTC. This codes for CASSPKSNTEQYF. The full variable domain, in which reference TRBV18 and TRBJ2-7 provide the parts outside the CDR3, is NAGVMQNPRHLVRRRGQEARLRCSPMKGHSHVYWYRQLPEEGLKFMVYLQKENIIDESGMPKERFSAEFPKEGPSILRIQQVVRGDSAAYFCASSPKSNTEQYFGPGTRLTVT.